These 20 T cell receptor beta chains were sequenced from one sample in a study of monozygotic twins with inflammatory bowel disease. TCRdb reprocessed the 5' RACE reads and reports one entry per CDR3 protein, with no DNA. Its table records 440,000 or so distinct CDR3 sequences. Sample: blood. Source of these receptors: a human donor with ulcerative colitis or Crohn's disease, or a healthy co-twin of an affected twin (not recorded which).

This rearrangement joins TRBV5-4 to TRBJ2-6. The CDR3 sequence is 15 residues long. Germline CDR1 SGHNT, CDR2 YYREEE (reference sequence). This CDR3 is CASSFAGSGANVLTF. The whole variable domain, filled in from reference TRBV5-4 and TRBJ2-6, reads ETGVTQSPTHLIKTRGQQVTLRCSSQSGHNTVSWYQQALGQGPQFIFQYYREEENGRGNFPPRFSGLQFPNYSSELNVNALELDDSALYLCASSFAGSGANVLTFGAGSRLTVL.

The rearrangement joins TRBV7-3 to TRBJ2-3. This CDR3 is 15 amino acids long. Germline loops: CDR1 SGHTA, CDR2 FQGTGA. CDR3: CASSLNVPSTDTQYF.

The chain couples TRBV10-3 to TRBJ1-3; TCRdb picks TRBD1, but there is no DNA to check that call. CDR1 ENHRY and CDR2 SYGVKD come from the germline V gene. This CDR3 has 16 amino acids. CDR3 sequence reads: CAISQTTGISGNTIYF.

This chain joins TRBV2 and TRBJ2-3; lacking DNA, the TRBD2 call made by TCRdb goes unchecked. Germline V gives CDR1 SNHLY, CDR2 FYNNEI. The CDR3 covers 18 residues. CDR3: CASSFPDRLAGGTDTQYF.

The chain is built from TRBV7-2 and TRBJ2-7; checking the TCRdb D call of TRBD2 is not possible without DNA. CDR3 length: 15 residues. Per the germline V gene, CDR1 is SGHTA and CDR2 is FQGNSA. The CDR3 sequence: CASSRGAGVRYEQYF.

The chain employs TRBV30 and TRBJ2-7. Germline V lookup: CDR1 GTSNPN, CDR2 SVGIG (reference sequence). This CDR3 has 11 amino acids. The chain's CDR3 is CARGGDHEQYF.

The chain combines TRBV3-1 with TRBJ2-7; TCRdb's D gene call, TRBD2, goes unchecked for lack of DNA. Germline-derived CDR1 and CDR2 are LGHDT and YNNKEL (reference sequence). This CDR3 is built from 17 residues. CDR3 in amino acids: CASSQASETSGGYEQYF.

The rearrangement joins TRBV7-2 to TRBJ2-7; TCRdb's assignment of TRBD1 cannot be checked, as there is no DNA. The CDR3 consists of 16 residues. Germline CDR1 is SGHTA and CDR2 is FQGNSA. CDR3 region: CASGYAGEGFSYEQYF.

V is TRBV5-5 and J is TRBJ2-3. The CDR3 has 15 amino acids. Germline V gene data show CDR1 as SGHKS and CDR2 as YYEKEE (reference sequence). CDR3 region: CASSLDLANTDTQYF.

V and J are TRBV7-8 and TRBJ2-7. The CDR3 length is 18 residues. Germline assignment: CDR1 SGHVS and CDR2 FQNEAQ. This CDR3 is CASSLARNYASSNYEQYF.

V is TRBV20-1 and J is TRBJ2-7; TCRdb's D call of TRBD2 is untestable without DNA. The CDR3 length is 16 residues. CDR1 is DFQATT and CDR2 is SNEGSKA in the germline V gene (reference sequence). The CDR3 loop reads CSARDAKGLAHTTMLF.

The rearrangement links TRBV2 to TRBJ1-4. Germline CDR1 SNHLY, CDR2 FYNNEI. The CDR3 extends over 14 amino acids. The CDR3 loop reads CASSEGTANEKLFF.

V is TRBV12-3 or TRBV12-4 and J is TRBJ2-1; the TCRdb D gene call, TRBD2, has no DNA to confirm it. The CDR3 extends over 17 amino acids. CDR3: CASSRPGASGSRGEQFF.

The chain links TRBV7-2 to TRBJ2-7; TCRdb lists TRBD2, though no DNA is available to test this call. The CDR3 length is 15 residues. Germline loops: CDR1 SGHTA, CDR2 FQGNSA. CDR3 amino acids: CASSLSSGSLAVQYF.

V usage is TRBV7-6 and J usage is TRBJ1-2; TCRdb calls TRBD1, which cannot be checked without DNA. CDR1 is SGHVS, CDR2 FNYEAQ, per germline. The CDR3 is 16 amino acids. Here the CDR3 reads CASSPGPSKPYYGYTF.

The rearrangement joins TRBV6-5 to TRBJ2-7; with no DNA, the TCRdb D assignment of TRBD1 cannot be verified. Germline V gives CDR1 MNHEY, CDR2 SVGAGI. The CDR3 is 16 residues long. The CDR3 region is CASSYSNSRGKNEQYF.

V is TRBV28 and J is TRBJ2-5; without DNA, the TCRdb call of TRBD1 cannot be checked. Germline V lookup: CDR1 MDHEN, CDR2 SYDVKM. CDR3 length: 18 residues. The CDR3 here is CASSSALTGGSNQETQYF.

This chain uses TRBV12-5 with TRBJ1-3; TCRdb picks TRBD1, but there is no DNA to check that call. The CDR3 runs 15 residues. Germline V gene sequence: CDR1 LGHNT, CDR2 FRNRAP. CDR3 sequence reads: CASPNQGAAGNTIYF. Filled out from reference TRBV12-5 and TRBJ1-3, the complete variable domain reads DARVTQTPRHKVTEMGQEVTMRCQPILGHNTVFWYRQTMMQGLELLAYFRNRAPLDDSGMPKDRFSAEMPDATLATLKIQPSEPRDSAVYFCASPNQGAAGNTIYFGEGSWLTVV.

This chain uses TRBV7-9 with TRBJ2-7; TCRdb proposes TRBD1, but this gene call is untestable without DNA. CDR1 SEHNR and CDR2 FQNEAQ come from the germline V gene (reference sequence). The CDR3 length is 13 residues. The CDR3 reads CASSLTAGGEQYF.

This sequence joins TRBV12-3 or TRBV12-4 and TRBJ1-3; as DNA is missing, the TRBD1 call by TCRdb cannot be tested. The length of the CDR3 is 17 residues. CDR3 residues: CASSVWTNQGQGNTIYF.